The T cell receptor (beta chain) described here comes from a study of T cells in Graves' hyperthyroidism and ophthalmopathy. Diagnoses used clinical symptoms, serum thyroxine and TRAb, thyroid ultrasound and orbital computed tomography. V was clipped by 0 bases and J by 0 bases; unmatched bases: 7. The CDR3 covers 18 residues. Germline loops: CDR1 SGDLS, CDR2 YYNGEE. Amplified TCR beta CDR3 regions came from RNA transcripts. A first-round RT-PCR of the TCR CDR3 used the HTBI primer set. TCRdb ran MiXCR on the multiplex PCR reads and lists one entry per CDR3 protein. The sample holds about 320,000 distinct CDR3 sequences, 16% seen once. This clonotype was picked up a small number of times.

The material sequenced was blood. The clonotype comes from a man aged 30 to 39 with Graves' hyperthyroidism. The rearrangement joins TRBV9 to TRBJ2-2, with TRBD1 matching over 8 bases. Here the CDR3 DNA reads TGTGCCAGCAGCGTAGCTATGACAGGGGCCGCGAACACCGGGGAGCTGTTTTTT. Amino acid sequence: CASSVAMTGAANTGELFF.